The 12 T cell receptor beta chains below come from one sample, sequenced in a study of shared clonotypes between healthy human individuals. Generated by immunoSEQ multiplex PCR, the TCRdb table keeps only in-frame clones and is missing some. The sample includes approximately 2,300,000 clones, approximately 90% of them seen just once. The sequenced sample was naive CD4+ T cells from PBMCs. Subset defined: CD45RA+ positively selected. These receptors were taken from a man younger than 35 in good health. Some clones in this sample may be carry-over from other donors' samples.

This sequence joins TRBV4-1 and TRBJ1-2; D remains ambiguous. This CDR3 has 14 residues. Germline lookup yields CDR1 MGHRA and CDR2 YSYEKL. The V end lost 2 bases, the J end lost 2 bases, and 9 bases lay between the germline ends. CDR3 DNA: TGCGCCAGCAGCCAACCGGACGAAAACTATGGCTACACCTTC. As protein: CASSQPDENYGYTF.

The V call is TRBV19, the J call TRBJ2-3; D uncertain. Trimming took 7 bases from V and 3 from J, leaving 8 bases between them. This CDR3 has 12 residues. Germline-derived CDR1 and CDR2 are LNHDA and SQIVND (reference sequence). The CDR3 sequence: CASKAATDTQYF. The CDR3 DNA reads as TGTGCCAGTAAGGCGGCAACAGATACGCAGTATTTT.

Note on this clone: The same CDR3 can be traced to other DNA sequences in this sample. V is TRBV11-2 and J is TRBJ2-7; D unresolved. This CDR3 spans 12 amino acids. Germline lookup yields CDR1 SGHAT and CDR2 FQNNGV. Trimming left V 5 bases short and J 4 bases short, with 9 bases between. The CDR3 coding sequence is TGTGCCAGCAGCCTTGACGGGTACGAGCAGTACTTC. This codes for CASSLDGYEQYF.

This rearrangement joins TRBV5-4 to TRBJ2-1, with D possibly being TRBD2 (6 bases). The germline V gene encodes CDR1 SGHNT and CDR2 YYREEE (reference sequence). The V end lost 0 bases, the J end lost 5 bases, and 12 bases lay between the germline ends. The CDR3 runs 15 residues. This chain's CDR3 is CASSLDSGNHNEQFF. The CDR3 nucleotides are TGTGCCAGCAGCTTGGATAGCGGAAATCACAATGAGCAGTTCTTC.

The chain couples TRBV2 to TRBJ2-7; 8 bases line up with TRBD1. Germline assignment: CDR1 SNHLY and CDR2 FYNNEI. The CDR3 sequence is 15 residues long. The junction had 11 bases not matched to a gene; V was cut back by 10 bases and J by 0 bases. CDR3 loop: CANRDRTLSSYEQYF. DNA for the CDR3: TGTGCCAACCGGGACAGGACATTAAGCTCCTACGAGCAGTACTTC.

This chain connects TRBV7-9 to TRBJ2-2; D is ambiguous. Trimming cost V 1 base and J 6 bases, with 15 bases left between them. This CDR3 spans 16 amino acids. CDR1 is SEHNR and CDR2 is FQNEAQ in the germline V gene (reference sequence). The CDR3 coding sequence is TGTGCCAGCAGCTTAGTCCTAGAGTTCAGCTCCGGGGAGCTGTTTTTT. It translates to CASSLVLEFSSGELFF.

CDR3 loop: CASSPRDRASGEQYF. The CDR3 DNA follows: TGTGCCAGCAGCCCCCGGGACAGGGCGTCTGGCGAGCAGTACTTC. The genes are TRBV7-9 and TRBJ2-7, with 9 bases that match TRBD1. This CDR3 has 15 amino acids. CDR1 and CDR2 from the germline V gene are SEHNR and FQNEAQ (reference sequence). J gave up 6 bases and V 5 bases, and 11 bases lay outside the gene matches. Together with reference TRBV7-9 and TRBJ2-7, the CDR3 gives the full variable domain: DTGVSQNPRHKITKRGQNVTFRCDPISEHNRLYWYRQTLGQGPEFLTYFQNEAQLEKSRLLSDRFSAERPKGSFSTLEIQRTEQGDSAMYLCASSPRDRASGEQYFGPGTRLTVT.

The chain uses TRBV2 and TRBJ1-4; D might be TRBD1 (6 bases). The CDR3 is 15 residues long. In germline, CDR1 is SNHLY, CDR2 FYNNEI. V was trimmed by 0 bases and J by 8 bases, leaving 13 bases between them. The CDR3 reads CASSEAGDMEEKLFF. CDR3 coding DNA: TGTGCCAGCAGTGAAGCAGGGGACATGGAAGAAAAACTGTTTTTT.

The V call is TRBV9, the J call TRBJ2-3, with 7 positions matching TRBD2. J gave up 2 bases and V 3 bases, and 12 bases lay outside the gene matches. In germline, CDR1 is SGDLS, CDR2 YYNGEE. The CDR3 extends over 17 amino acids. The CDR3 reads CASSGRGVALATDTQYF. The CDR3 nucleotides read TGTGCCAGCAGCGGACGGGGGGTGGCCCTTGCCACAGATACGCAGTATTTT.

CDR3 in amino acids: CASSTRGETQYF. DNA of the CDR3: TGTGCCAGTAGTACGAGGGGAGAGACCCAGTACTTC. V gene TRBV19 combines with J gene TRBJ2-5; D is possibly TRBD1 or TRBD2 (5 bases each). Trimming left V 4 bases short and J 4 bases short, with 7 bases between. The CDR3 is made up of 12 amino acids. CDR1 is LNHDA, CDR2 SQIVND, per germline (reference sequence).

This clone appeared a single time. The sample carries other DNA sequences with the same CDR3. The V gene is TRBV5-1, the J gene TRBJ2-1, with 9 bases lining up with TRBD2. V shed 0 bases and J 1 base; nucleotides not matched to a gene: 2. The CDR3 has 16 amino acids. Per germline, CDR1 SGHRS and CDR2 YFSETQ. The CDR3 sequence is CASSLVAGGSYNEQFF. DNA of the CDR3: TGCGCCAGCAGCTTGGTGGCGGGAGGGTCCTACAATGAGCAGTTCTTC.

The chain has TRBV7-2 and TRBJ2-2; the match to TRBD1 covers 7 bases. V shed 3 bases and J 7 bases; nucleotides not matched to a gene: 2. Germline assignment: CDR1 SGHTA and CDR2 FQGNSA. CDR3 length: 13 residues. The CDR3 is CASSFNRGGELFF. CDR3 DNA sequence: TGTGCCAGCAGCTTCAACAGGGGCGGGGAGCTGTTTTTT.